This T cell receptor beta chain was sequenced during a study of blood T cell repertoires in COVID-19. Study-wide background: Donors in the United States, Italy and Spain gave samples during acute or convalescent COVID-19. The cDNA or gDNA used as material had been derived from T cells, B-cell-depleted T cells, or PBMCs.

Original data processing: Cell counts per sample came from amplifying reference gene primers. Here immunoSEQ multiplex PCR was the method, and the copy in TCRdb shows in-frame clones only, minus some. Clone size and the V and J calls come from that table; the DNA yielded D and trimming. The sample includes over 75,000 clones, about 80% of them seen just once. From germline, CDR1 is ENHRY and CDR2 SYGVKD. The CDR3 is 14 amino acids. V was pared by 4 bases and J by 6 bases, with 9 bases of the junction left unmatched. V is TRBV10-3 and J is TRBJ2-7, with TRBD1 matching 7 bases. The source of this sequence is a human donor in a cohort sampled during active COVID-19. The sequencing sample was made of peripheral blood. The CDR3 coding sequence is TGTGCCATCAGTGGGGCAGGGGGACCTACCGAGCAGTACTTC. Its translation is CAISGAGGPTEQYF.